Listed below are T cell receptor beta chains from one sample, sequenced in a study of vaccination and CD4 T cells after COVID-19. Antigens for these TCRs are unknown. TCRdb re-called the PCR reads with MiXCR, one entry per CDR3 protein. The table shows about 5,500 distinct CDR3 sequences, with approximately 40% occurring only once. Sequences were obtained from CD4+ T cells from blood, cultured in vitro. Receptors originate from a human donor in good health. CDR3s include the opening cysteine and the closing phenylalanine or tryptophan. Each record gives: clone size, D gene, J gene, V gene, CDR3 DNA, CDR3 protein. A D gene is named only where the DNA matches it firmly. Clone size is not always given. Where it is, it says once, few, many or a class for expanded clones.

>-|-|TRBJ1-2|TRBV30
TGTGCCTGGGACCGGGCCAGAGCAGAGGGTGGTGGCTACACCTTC
CAWDRARAEGGGYTF
>once|-|TRBJ2-7|TRBV6-1
TGTGCCAGCAGTGAACCGGGGGCCCACAACCCCTACGAGCAGTACTTC
CASSEPGAHNPYEQYF
>few|-|TRBJ1-1|TRBV20-1
TGCAGTGCTACCGACCAGGGTGCTGGAGGCACTGAAGCTTTCTTT
CSATDQGAGGTEAFF
>-|-|TRBJ1-2|TRBV27
TGTGCCAGCAGTTTCCCGAACTATGGCTACACCTTC
CASSFPNYGYTF
>-|-|TRBJ1-2|TRBV9
TGTGCCAGCAGCGTAGCTACGGCGCCTCTCTATGGCTACACCTTC
CASSVATAPLYGYTF
>-|-|TRBJ2-2|TRBV24-1
TGTGCCACGAGCATCGACTTCAACACCGGGGAGCTGTTTTTT
CATSIDFNTGELFF
>few|-|TRBJ1-5|TRBV12-3/TRBV12-4
TGTGCCAGCAGGCAGGGGAGCAATCAGCCCCAGCATTTT
CASRQGSNQPQHF
>few|TRBD1|TRBJ2-7|TRBV20-1
TGCAGTGCTAGGTCAGGGGGCGCCGTCGCCGAGCAGTACTTC
CSARSGGAVAEQYF
>-|-|TRBJ2-5|TRBV27
TGTGCCAGCCGAAGGGCGAGACTAGGGGAGACCCAGTACTTC
CASRRARLGETQYF
>few|-|TRBJ1-2|TRBV15
TGTGCCACCAGCAGTAACCTAGGGGATGGCTACACCTTC
CATSSNLGDGYTF
>-|-|TRBJ2-7|TRBV4-1
TGCGCCAGCAGCCAAGAACCCAACCTCCTTTACGAGCAGTACTTC
CASSQEPNLLYEQYF
>-|-|TRBJ1-2|TRBV3-1
TGTGCCAGCAGCCAAGTCTCCGGTCTAAACTATGGCTACACCTTC
CASSQVSGLNYGYTF
>few|-|TRBJ2-5|TRBV7-6
TGTGCCAGCAGCTCCACGTGGGGGGAGACCCAGTACTTC
CASSSTWGETQYF
>-|-|TRBJ1-1|TRBV5-1
TGCGCCAGCAGGGTGGGAATGAACACTGAAGCTTTCTTT
CASRVGMNTEAFF
>few|-|TRBJ1-6|TRBV6-1
TGTGCCAGCAGGCTCGGAGAAAATTCACCCCTCCACTTT
CASRLGENSPLHF
>-|-|TRBJ1-5|TRBV6-1
TGTGCCAGCGGGGGAGACCGCAATCAGCCCCAGCATTTT
CASGGDRNQPQHF
>-|-|TRBJ1-1|TRBV15
TGTGCCACCAGCAGAGATGGAGACACTGAAGCTTTCTTT
CATSRDGDTEAFF
>-|TRBD1|TRBJ2-7|TRBV20-1
TGCAGTGCTAGCTCCGGGACAGGACCCACCTACGAGCAGTACTTC
CSASSGTGPTYEQYF
>-|TRBD1|TRBJ1-2|TRBV4-1
TGCGCCAGCAGCCAAGAAGTAGACAGGGCGAATATGAGACGGATATATGGCTACACCTTC
CASSQEVDRANMRRIYGYTF
>-|-|TRBJ1-5|TRBV7-8
TGTGCCAGCAGCCCACTTACAGGACAGAAAAATCAGCCCCAGCATTTT
CASSPLTGQKNQPQHF
>-|-|TRBJ1-6|TRBV2
TGTGCCAGCAGTGAAATGGAGACAGATAATTCACCCCTCCACTTT
CASSEMETDNSPLHF
>-|-|TRBJ1-5|TRBV6-5
TGTGCCAGCAGTTACTCTGGGGGGGGGCCCCAGCATTTT
CASSYSGGGPQHF
>medium-sized|-|TRBJ1-5|TRBV20-1
TGCAGTGCGTTCCAGGGCAATCAGCCCCAGCATTTT
CSAFQGNQPQHF
>-|TRBD1|TRBJ2-7|TRBV7-9
TGTGCCAGCAGCGCGGGACAGGGGCCCGAGCAGTACTTC
CASSAGQGPEQYF
>-|-|TRBJ1-1|TRBV19
TGTGCCAGTGGCGGCACAGAGGTATATACTGAAGCTTTCTTT
CASGGTEVYTEAFF
>-|-|TRBJ1-2|TRBV2
TGTGCCAGCAGTGGAGAAGGCTACACCTTC
CASSGEGYTF
>-|TRBD1|TRBJ2-7|TRBV5-1
TGCGCCAGCAGCTACTTGGGACAGATAGAGCAGTACTTC
CASSYLGQIEQYF
>-|-|TRBJ1-1|TRBV27
TGTGCCAGCAGTTTTAGACAGAACACTGAAGCTTTCTTT
CASSFRQNTEAFF
>-|-|TRBJ1-1|TRBV6-1
TGTGCCAGCAAAAGGGACCTTAACACTGAAGCTTTCTTT
CASKRDLNTEAFF